The 13 T cell receptor beta chains below all came from one sample that was sequenced in a study of blood T cell repertoires in COVID-19. The assay was immunoSEQ multiplex PCR, and TCRdb's table has in-frame clones only and misses some. This sample has some 200,000 clones, with about 89% found just once. The sequenced sample consisted of peripheral blood. All receptors come from a man aged 70 or older with acute or convalescent COVID-19.

Only a few counts were recorded for this clone. The CDR3 spells CASSPIKGADSPLHF. The CDR3 nucleotides read TGTGCCAGCTCACCAATAAAGGGGGCGGATTCACCCCTCCACTTT. The rearrangement joins TRBV18 to TRBJ1-6, with 7 bases that match TRBD1. This CDR3 has 15 residues. Germline V gene sequence: CDR1 KGHSH, CDR2 LQKENI. V lost 2 bases to trimming and J lost 8 bases; unmatched junction nucleotides: 6.

V gene TRBV7-8 combines with J gene TRBJ1-3; 7 bases are a match to TRBD1. J gave up 0 bases and V 6 bases, and 5 bases lay outside the gene matches. The CDR3 has 15 residues. The germline CDR1 and CDR2 sequences are SGHVS and FQNEAQ. CDR3 coding DNA: TGTGCCAGCAGACTTACAGGGGTCTCTGGAAACACCATATATTTT. Amino acids: CASRLTGVSGNTIYF.

This clone has just a few counts. This chain connects TRBV19 to TRBJ1-1, with D possibly matching TRBD1 (5 bases). Trimming took off 2 bases at V and 2 bases at J, with 12 bases between the two ends. The CDR3 is made up of 15 amino acids. From germline, CDR1 is LNHDA and CDR2 SQIVND (reference sequence). CDR3 residues: CASSIPGHPNTEAFF. In DNA form, the CDR3 reads TGTGCCAGTAGTATACCTGGACACCCTAACACTGAAGCTTTCTTT.

This clone was detected only a few times. The gene calls are TRBV7-9 and TRBJ1-3; D gene unclear. The CDR3 contains 13 residues. V was trimmed by 5 bases and J by 0 bases, leaving 5 bases between them. Germline V lookup: CDR1 SEHNR, CDR2 FQNEAQ (reference sequence). In nucleotides, the CDR3 is TGTGCCAGCAGCCCGAGCTCTGGAAACACCATATATTTT. It encodes CASSPSSGNTIYF. Using reference TRBV7-9 and TRBJ1-3 for the parts outside the CDR3, the full variable domain is DTGVSQNPRHKITKRGQNVTFRCDPISEHNRLYWYRQTLGQGPEFLTYFQNEAQLEKSRLLSDRFSAERPKGSFSTLEIQRTEQGDSAMYLCASSPSSGNTIYFGEGSWLTVV.

The J gene is TRBJ2-2, the V gene TRBV12-5, with TRBD1 matching 7 bases. Germline trimming cut 5 bases from V and 1 base from J; bases unmatched to any gene: 4. The CDR3 has 15 residues. CDR1 is LGHNT, CDR2 FRNRAP, per germline. CDR3 DNA: TGTGCTAGTGGTACGGGACAGATGAACACCGGGGAGCTGTTTTTT. It codes for CASGTGQMNTGELFF.

The chain couples TRBV6-6 to TRBJ2-7; 8 nucleotides match TRBD1. The trim removed 8 bases at V and 3 bases at J, leaving 6 bases unmatched. The CDR3 is 13 amino acids. Germline V gives CDR1 MNHNY, CDR2 SVGAGI (reference sequence). Here the CDR3 reads CASRQGAGYEQYF. Written as DNA, the CDR3 is TGTGCCAGCCGGCAGGGGGCCGGCTACGAGCAGTACTTC.

The rearrangement joins TRBV2 to TRBJ2-7; possibly TRBD1 for D (7 bases). Germline values: CDR1 SNHLY, CDR2 FYNNEI. This CDR3 is 15 amino acids long. V was shortened by 3 bases and J by 1 base, with 13 bases between the two germline ends. The CDR3 spells CASSDQGGISYEQYF. The CDR3 DNA follows: TGTGCCAGCAGTGATCAGGGGGGCATTTCCTACGAGCAGTACTTC. Using reference TRBV2 and TRBJ2-7 for the parts outside the CDR3, the full variable domain is EPEVTQTPSHQVTQMGQEVILRCVPISNHLYFYWYRQILGQKVEFLVSFYNNEISEKSEIFDDQFSVERPDGSNFTLKIRSTKLEDSAMYFCASSDQGGISYEQYFGPGTRLTVT.

This clone has just a few counts. The chain has TRBV7-9 and TRBJ1-1, with a possible D match to TRBD1 (6 bases). The CDR3 is 17 residues long. Trimming pared 0 bases from V and 1 base from J, leaving 15 bases between. The germline V gene encodes CDR1 SEHNR and CDR2 FQNEAQ (reference sequence). This CDR3 reads CASSLAQGQGSNTEAFF. The CDR3 DNA is TGTGCCAGCAGCTTAGCGCAGGGGCAGGGATCGAACACTGAAGCTTTCTTT.

The rearrangement links TRBV2 to TRBJ2-7, with D hard to call. Trimming cost V 6 bases and J 0 bases, with 6 bases left between them. Germline V gives CDR1 SNHLY, CDR2 FYNNEI. The CDR3 runs to 12 residues. The CDR3 nucleotides read TGTGCCAGCAGGCCGCGCTCCTACGAGCAGTACTTC. It encodes CASRPRSYEQYF.

The gene calls are TRBV4-2 and TRBJ2-7; no definite D call. The V end was cut by 0 bases, the J end by 9 bases, with 18 bases between. The CDR3 covers 15 residues. CDR1 is LGHNA and CDR2 is YNFKEQ in the germline V gene. The CDR3 nucleotides are TGTGCCAGCAGCCAAGACATATTAGAGATCTATCGGCAGTACTTC. Encoded protein: CASSQDILEIYRQYF.

The gene calls are TRBV5-1 and TRBJ2-3; 10 bases are shared with TRBD2. This CDR3 spans 18 amino acids. J was trimmed by 0 bases and V by 0 bases; bases with no gene match: 7. In germline, CDR1 is SGHRS, CDR2 YFSETQ. The CDR3 region is CASSLDPSGGASTDTQYF. CDR3 nucleotide sequence: TGCGCCAGCAGCTTGGATCCGAGCGGGGGGGCTAGCACAGATACGCAGTATTTT.

The chain combines TRBV4-2 with TRBJ1-1, with TRBD1 as a possible D gene (5 bases). Per germline, CDR1 LGHNA and CDR2 YNFKEQ. This CDR3 has 12 residues. The germline V and J ends were trimmed by 1 base and 8 bases, with 8 bases remaining between them. The CDR3 DNA sequence: TGTGCCAGCAGCCAAGTGGGACTCGAAGCTTTCTTT. Translation: CASSQVGLEAFF.

The J gene is TRBJ2-3, the V gene TRBV4-1; unclear D gene. The CDR3 spans 16 residues. V shed 4 bases and J shed 1 base, with 15 bases lying between them. In germline, CDR1 is MGHRA, CDR2 YSYEKL. The CDR3 loop reads CASSPPPEWGTDTQYF. The CDR3 DNA sequence: TGCGCCAGCAGCCCCCCCCCGGAGTGGGGCACAGATACGCAGTATTTT.